The present TCR beta chain was sequenced within a study of PD-1 blockade in classical Hodgkin lymphoma. The study's findings and limits: Complete responders' diversity at baseline resembled that of newly diagnosed patients.

Libraries were prepared by immunoSEQ multiplex PCR; TCRdb keeps only in-frame clonotypes and omits some of them. The sample has some 150,000 clones; about 81% are singletons. Autologous stem cell transplantation was followed by relapse in every patient, and brentuximab vedotin exposure varied. Complete response, partial response or progressive disease constituted the best response categories observed. Turning to this clone: Its antigen is as yet unknown.

From germline, CDR1 is MNHEY and CDR2 SVGAGI. The CDR3 is made up of 15 amino acids. Trimming took 2 bases from V and 1 from J; bases not matched to a gene: 0. The receptor was derived from a human donor with classical Hodgkin lymphoma. The chain couples TRBV6-5 to TRBJ2-1, with 9 bases identical to TRBD1. This sample comprised peripheral blood mononuclear cells (PBMCs), obtained before the second cycle of nivolumab. The CDR3 DNA follows: TGTGCCAGCAGTTACGACAGGGGGTCCTACAATGAGCAGTTCTTC. Amino acids: CASSYDRGSYNEQFF.